Listed below are T cell receptor beta chains from one sample, sequenced in a study of beta chain features in type 1 diabetes. Measured with immunoSEQ multiplex PCR; TCRdb has only the in-frame clones, and not every one. The sample includes about 280,000 clones, roughly 15% of them seen just once. Sequences were obtained from naive CD4+ T cells from blood. All receptors derive from a man between 18 and 35 years old with type 1 diabetes. The CDR3 runs from the conserved cysteine through the conserved F or W. Fields, in order: D gene, J gene, V gene, clone size, CDR3 protein, CDR3 DNA. D genes are given only for firm matches. Some rows have no size entry. The others give once, few or many, or a class for an expanded clone.

D gene: TRBD2
J gene: TRBJ2-1
V gene: TRBV4-1
clone size: few
CDR3 protein: CASSHVPRGRTSGTEQFF
CDR3 DNA: TGCGCCAGCAGCCACGTCCCGAGGGGGAGGACTAGCGGGACGGAGCAGTTCTTC

D gene: .
J gene: TRBJ1-5
V gene: TRBV5-4
clone size: .
CDR3 protein: CASSRGPDSYNQPQHF
CDR3 DNA: TGTGCCAGCAGCAGGGGTCCGGACAGCTACAATCAGCCCCAGCATTTT

D gene: TRBD1
J gene: TRBJ2-7
V gene: TRBV9
clone size: .
CDR3 protein: CASSESRGRYEQYF
CDR3 DNA: TGTGCCAGCAGCGAATCTAGGGGGCGGTACGAGCAGTACTTC

D gene: .
J gene: TRBJ2-5
V gene: TRBV29-1
clone size: .
CDR3 protein: CSVEPWSETQYF
CDR3 DNA: TGCAGCGTTGAGCCCTGGAGTGAGACCCAGTACTTC

D gene: .
J gene: TRBJ2-7
V gene: TRBV14
clone size: .
CDR3 protein: CASSQDVWRGGLPTTYEQYF
CDR3 DNA: TGTGCCAGCAGCCAAGATGTCTGGAGGGGAGGACTGCCAACAACCTACGAGCAGTACTTC

D gene: .
J gene: TRBJ2-3
V gene: TRBV7-9
clone size: .
CDR3 protein: CASSSGLVTDTQYF
CDR3 DNA: TGTGCCAGCAGCTCCGGACTGGTCACAGATACGCAGTATTTT

D gene: TRBD1
J gene: TRBJ1-1
V gene: TRBV29-1
clone size: .
CDR3 protein: CSVSQGARTEAFF
CDR3 DNA: TGCAGCGTGTCTCAGGGGGCGAGGACTGAAGCTTTCTTT

D gene: .
J gene: TRBJ2-6
V gene: TRBV5-1
clone size: few
CDR3 protein: CASSFPGAGANVLTF
CDR3 DNA: TGCGCCAGCAGCTTCCCAGGGGCTGGGGCCAACGTCCTGACTTTC

D gene: .
J gene: TRBJ2-7
V gene: TRBV6-5
clone size: .
CDR3 protein: CASSYSAPDTGYEQYF
CDR3 DNA: TGTGCCAGCAGTTACTCGGCTCCGGACACCGGCTACGAGCAGTACTTC

D gene: .
J gene: TRBJ2-3
V gene: TRBV5-4
clone size: few
CDR3 protein: CASSLGGARTDTQYF
CDR3 DNA: TGTGCCAGCAGCTTGGGGGGCGCCCGCACAGATACGCAGTATTTT

D gene: .
J gene: TRBJ2-3
V gene: TRBV7-9
clone size: .
CDR3 protein: CASSLGLVSTDTQYF
CDR3 DNA: TGTGCCAGCAGCTTAGGACTAGTAAGCACAGATACGCAGTATTTT

D gene: TRBD2
J gene: TRBJ2-5
V gene: TRBV5-1
clone size: few
CDR3 protein: CASSYTTSVARETQYF
CDR3 DNA: TGCGCCAGCAGTTATACGACTAGCGTCGCGAGGGAGACCCAGTACTTC